Many counts were recorded for the clone carrying this TCR beta chain. Its antigen is still unknown. The data are from a study of metastatic and nonmetastatic thyroid tumors. Study summary: Across blood and tumor or nodule tissue, repertoires from malignant and benign thyroid patients were compared with one another.

Original methodology: CDR3 differences across clinicopathological groups were used to build a distant-metastasis classifier for papillary thyroid cancer. TCRdb re-called the PCR reads through MiXCR. The V and J calls were determined by TCRdb, not by the authors. The sample has about 22,000 clones; roughly 23% are singletons. Not a single patient had been given any form of treatment at any point before undergoing thyroid surgery. Study-level points and caveats: The study reportedly found significantly higher TCR beta diversity in malignant thyroid tumors than benign nodules, in blood and tumor.

CDR3 length: 15 residues. CDR1 is MNHEY, CDR2 SMNVEV, per germline (reference sequence). The V end was cut by 5 bases, the J end by 4 bases, with 17 bases between. The chain joins TRBV27 to TRBJ1-1; maybe TRBD1 (6 bases). This clonotype was obtained from a male donor with papillary thyroid cancer or a benign thyroid nodule (not recorded which). Some clones in this sample may be carry-over from other donors' samples. The specimen was blood. The chain's CDR3 is CASSLGGAAGTEAFF. CDR3 nucleotides: TGTGCCAGCAGTCTTGGGGGCGCCGCGGGCACTGAAGCTTTCTTT.